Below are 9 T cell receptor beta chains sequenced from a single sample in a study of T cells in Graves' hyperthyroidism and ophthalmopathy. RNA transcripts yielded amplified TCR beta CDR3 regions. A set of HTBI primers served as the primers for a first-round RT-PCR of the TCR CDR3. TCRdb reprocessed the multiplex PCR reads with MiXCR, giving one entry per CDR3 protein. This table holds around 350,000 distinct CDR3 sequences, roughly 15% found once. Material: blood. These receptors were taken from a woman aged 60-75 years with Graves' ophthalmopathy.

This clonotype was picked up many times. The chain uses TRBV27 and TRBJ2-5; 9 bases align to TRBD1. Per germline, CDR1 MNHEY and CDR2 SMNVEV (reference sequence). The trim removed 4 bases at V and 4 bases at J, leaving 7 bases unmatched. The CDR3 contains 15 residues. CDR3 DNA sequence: TGTGCCAGCAGTTCTCCGGGACAGGGACCAGAGACCCAGTACTTC. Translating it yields CASSSPGQGPETQYF.

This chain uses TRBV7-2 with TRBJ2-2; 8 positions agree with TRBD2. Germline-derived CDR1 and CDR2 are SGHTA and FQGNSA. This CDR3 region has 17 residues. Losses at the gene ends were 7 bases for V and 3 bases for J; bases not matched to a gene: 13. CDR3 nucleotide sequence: TGTGCCAGCATCCCTGACCCCGGACTAGCTTACACCGGGGAGCTGTTTTTT. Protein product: CASIPDPGLAYTGELFF.

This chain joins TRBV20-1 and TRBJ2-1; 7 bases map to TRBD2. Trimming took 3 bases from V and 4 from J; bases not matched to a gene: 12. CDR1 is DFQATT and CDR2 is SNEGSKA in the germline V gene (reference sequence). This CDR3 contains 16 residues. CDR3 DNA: TGCAGTGCTAGCTCCCTCCTAGCGGCCGGTTACAATGAGCAGTTCTTC. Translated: CSASSLLAAGYNEQFF.

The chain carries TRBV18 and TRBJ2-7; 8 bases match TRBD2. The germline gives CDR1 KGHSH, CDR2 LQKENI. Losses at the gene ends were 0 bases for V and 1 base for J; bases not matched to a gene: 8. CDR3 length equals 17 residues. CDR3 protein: CASSPPIPSGFSYEQYF. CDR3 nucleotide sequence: TGTGCCAGCTCACCACCGATCCCTAGCGGGTTTTCCTACGAGCAGTACTTC.

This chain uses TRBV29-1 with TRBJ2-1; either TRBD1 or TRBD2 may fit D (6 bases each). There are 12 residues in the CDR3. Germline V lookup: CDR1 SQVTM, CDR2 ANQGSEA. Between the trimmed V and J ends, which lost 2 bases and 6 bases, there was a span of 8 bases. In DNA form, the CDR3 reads TGCAGCGTTGAAACGGGGGCCAATGAGCAGTTCTTC. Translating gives CSVETGANEQFF.

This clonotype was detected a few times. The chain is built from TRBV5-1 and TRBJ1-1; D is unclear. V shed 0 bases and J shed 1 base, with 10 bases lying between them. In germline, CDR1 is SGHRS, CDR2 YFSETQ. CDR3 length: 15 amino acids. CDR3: CASSLGPRRNTEAFF. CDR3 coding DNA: TGCGCCAGCAGCTTGGGACCCAGGCGGAACACTGAAGCTTTCTTT.

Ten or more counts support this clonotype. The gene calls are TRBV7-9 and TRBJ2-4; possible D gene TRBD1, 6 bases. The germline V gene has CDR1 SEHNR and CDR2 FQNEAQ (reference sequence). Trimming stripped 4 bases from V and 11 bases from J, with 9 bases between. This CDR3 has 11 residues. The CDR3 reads CASSSGTLQYF. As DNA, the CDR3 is TGTGCCAGCAGCTCCGGGACACTTCAGTACTTC. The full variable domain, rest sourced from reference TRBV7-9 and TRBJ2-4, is DTGVSQNPRHKITKRGQNVTFRCDPISEHNRLYWYRQTLGQGPEFLTYFQNEAQLEKSRLLSDRFSAERPKGSFSTLEIQRTEQGDSAMYLCASSSGTLQYFGAGTRLSVL.

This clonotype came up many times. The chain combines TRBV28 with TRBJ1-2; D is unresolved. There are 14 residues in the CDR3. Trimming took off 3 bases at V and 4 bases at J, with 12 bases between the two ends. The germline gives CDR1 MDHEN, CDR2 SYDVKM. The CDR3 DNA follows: TGTGCCAGCAGTTTGGGAGGGATCGGCTATGGCTACACCTTC. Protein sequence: CASSLGGIGYGYTF.

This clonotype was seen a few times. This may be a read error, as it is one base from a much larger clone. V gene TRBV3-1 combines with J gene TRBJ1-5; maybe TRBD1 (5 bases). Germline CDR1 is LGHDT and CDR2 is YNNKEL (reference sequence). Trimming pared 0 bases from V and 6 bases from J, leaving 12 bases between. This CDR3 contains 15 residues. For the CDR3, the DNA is TGTGCCAGCAGCCAAGACGGGGCTTACAGTCAGCCCCAGCATTTT. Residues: CASSQDGAYSQPQHF.